This TCR beta chain emerged from a study of identical twins (dated by TCRdb to the mid-2010s). Describing the broader study: The study deep-sequenced TCR alpha and beta repertoires from monozygotic twins, unrelated adults of various ages and cord blood to test whether fetal clonotypes persist. Replicate twin experiments were performed at different times using different library preparation protocols to rule out contamination. Results and caveats for the whole study, not just this receptor: Abundant cord blood beta clonotypes had fewer insertions, young adult naive repertoires showed a similar but weaker trend, and memory repertoires showed no such trend. Compared with coincidental sharing between unrelated individuals, out-of-frame TCR alpha sequences shared between twins had an excess of sequences with low generation probability. In monozygotic twins, out-of-frame TCR alpha sharing was systematically underestimated by recombination models, although the models agreed with sharing between unrelated individuals. Because the same donors could not be followed over many years, conclusions were based on cross-sectional statistical analysis. A weaker excess of twin sharing was found in beta out-of-frame sequences because the signal-to-noise ratio was lowered by fewer shared sequences. Invariant T cells such as MAIT and iNKT could partly confound zero-insertion analyses, although diverse VJ usage argued against such confounding for most clonotypes.

This clonotype was picked up one time. Its binding antigen is unknown. Base qualities are not provided; no much larger clone lies one nucleotide away. The library was built by means of 5' RACE. This sample was sequenced with an Illumina HiSeq 2000. Template switching introduced a universal primer binding site; the final cDNA contained a unique molecular identifier, enabling accurate counting of TCR cDNA molecules. Specific primers in the conserved constant-segment region were used to synthesize first-strand cDNA for TCR alpha and beta chains. Each cDNA library was double barcoded, with a SMART-Mk sample barcode plus Illumina barcodes, to control for contamination. Two successive PCR steps introduced TruSeq adapter sequences along with Illumina sample barcodes. The TCR alpha and beta cDNA libraries were sequenced on the Illumina HiSeq platform using custom primers. From the authors' description of their analysis: MiGEC was used to process raw reads and extract unique molecular identifiers, and MiXCR was used to find CDR3 positions. Recombination models were inferred per individual with the repgenHMM and IGoR tools using an EM algorithm. Shared clonotype analysis was performed with the tcR package in R, normalizing sharing by the product of cloneset sizes. To study raw recombination without the effects of thymic and clonal selection, out-of-frame nonproductive sequences were analyzed. The public reads were run again by TCRdb, first through fastp at Q25 and then through MiXCR, and only productive beta chains were kept. When rows share a CDR3 protein, they turn into one entry using the most common DNA and genes. None of the V and J calls come from the authors' own analysis; TCRdb made them. The sample contains 1.5 million to 2 million distinct CDR3 sequences, less than 40% of them found a single time. The ten largest clones take up under 0.35% of the sample.

Only healthy Caucasian donors were included. The source material was cord blood. The receptor was isolated from a newborn girl in good health.

The nucleotide sequence reads as follows: TGTGCCAGCAGCCATCCCTTTAGGGAGGGGTCGGCCAAAAACATTCAGTACTTC. Its translation reads: CASSHPFREGSAKNIQYF. The rearranged chain carries TRBV5-6 and TRBJ2-4; the central 7 bases match TRBD2. Reading from cysteine to phenylalanine, the CDR3 counts 18 amino acids. CDR3 DNA is the only sequence kept; it has 54 bases, read in frame from the first base. Taken from the germline V gene, the CDR1 and CDR2 loops are SGHDT and YYEEEE. After removal of 4 bases from V and 1 base from J, the junction retains 14 bases not matched to a gene.